This TCR beta chain was documented in a study of blood T cell repertoires in COVID-19. Study at large: There were acute and convalescent COVID-19 samples, and they came from the United States, Italy and Spain. The analysed material was cDNA or gDNA that came from T cells, B-cell-depleted T cells, or PBMCs.

Germline lookup yields CDR1 MNHEY and CDR2 SVGAGI. V was pared by 5 bases and J by 7 bases, with 12 bases between. The CDR3 loop spans 14 amino acids. This clone came up a few times. Methods used by the authors: Amplification with reference gene primers provided the estimates of nucleated cell counts. Profiled with immunoSEQ multiplex PCR; TCRdb holds only in-frame clones, not every one. V, J and clone size were drawn from that table, and D and trimming were deduced from the DNA. This sample has 450,000 to 500,000 clones, with approximately 83% found just once. V is TRBV6-5 and J is TRBJ1-6, with D maybe TRBD1 (6 bases). The TCR was taken from a human donor in a cohort sampled during active COVID-19. Sequencing was carried out using peripheral blood. CDR3 amino acids: CASSPGEGNSPLHF. The CDR3 coding sequence is TGTGCCAGCAGTCCAGGGGAGGGAAATTCACCCCTCCACTTT.